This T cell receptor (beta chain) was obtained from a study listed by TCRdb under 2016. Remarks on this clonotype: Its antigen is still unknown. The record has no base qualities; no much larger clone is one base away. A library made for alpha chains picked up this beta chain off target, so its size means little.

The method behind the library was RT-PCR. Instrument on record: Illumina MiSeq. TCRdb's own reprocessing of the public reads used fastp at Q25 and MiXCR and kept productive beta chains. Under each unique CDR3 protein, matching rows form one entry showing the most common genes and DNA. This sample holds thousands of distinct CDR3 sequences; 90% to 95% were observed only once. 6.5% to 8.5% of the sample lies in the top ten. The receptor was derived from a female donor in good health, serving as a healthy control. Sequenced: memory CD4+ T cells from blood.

The CDR3 corresponds to CASSLEAGAEQFF. The DNA reads as follows: TGTGCCAGCAGCTTAGAGGCGGGTGCTGAGCAGTTCTTC. This chain is built from TRBV7-9 and TRBJ2-1, and TRBD2 may be the D gene, going by 5 matching bases. The germline V gene (reference sequence) gives CDR1 as SEHNR and CDR2 as FQNEAQ. The CDR3 runs 13 amino acids, cysteine and phenylalanine included. Just the 39-base CDR3 DNA is kept, in frame starting at base 1. V drops 1 base and J drops 9 bases, leaving 10 bases in between. The full variable domain, with segments outside the CDR3 supplied by the reference TRBV7-9 and TRBJ2-1 proteins, appears as DTGVSQNPRHKITKRGQNVTFRCDPISEHNRLYWYRQTLGQGPEFLTYFQNEAQLEKSRLLSDRFSAERPKGSFSTLEIQRTEQGDSAMYLCASSLEAGAEQFFGPGTRLTVL.